The entry below describes one TCR beta chain. The sample holds a few counts of this clone. Which antigen it targets is not known. The input lacks base qualities; no much larger clone sits a single base away. This record comes from a study of technical replicates of blood from a few donors (dated by TCRdb to between 2016 and 2019). Counted from cysteine to phenylalanine, this CDR3 has 15 amino acids. The read is trimmed to its CDR3 DNA, 45 bases read in frame from base 1. For CDR1 and CDR2, the germline V gene lists MNHNS and SASEGT. The junction shows trimming of 2 bases on V and 3 bases on J, and the gene matches do not reach 6 bases of it. Library method: the immunoSEQ multiplex PCR assay. TCRdb took this table from immuneACCESS and kept in-frame rearrangements with V and J called. Such tables lack part of the clones; where checked against another copy, unresolved V genes explain under half of the gap, and the rest is unexplained. The sample table lists roughly 68,000 clones, 85% to 90% of them with a count of one. Under 6.5% of the sample comes from the top ten.

The sequenced sample was PBMCs. The chain is encoded by TRBV6-1 joined to TRBJ2-5, and TRBD2 aligns with 7 junction nucleotides. This receptor was obtained from a human donor in good health. Some clones in this sample may be carry-over from other donors' samples. The bases are TGTGCCAGCAGTGAACTGTGGCGGGGGAAAGAGACCCAGTACTTC. This translates into CASSELWRGKETQYF.